Each of the 9 T cell receptor beta chains below was sequenced from the same sample in a study of blood T cell repertoires in COVID-19. The data were produced by immunoSEQ multiplex PCR, yet TCRdb's version contains in-frame clones alone and is incomplete. The sample lists about 120,000 clones; around 83% were seen once. What was sequenced was peripheral blood. The receptors come from a man between 60 and 75 years old with acute or convalescent COVID-19.

This clone was found a few times. V gene TRBV27 combines with J gene TRBJ1-5; 8 positions match TRBD1. Looked up from germline, CDR1 is MNHEY and CDR2 is SMNVEV (reference sequence). This CDR3 is built from 14 residues. Unmatched junction bases numbered 6, after V lost 5 bases and J lost 6 bases. In DNA form, the CDR3 reads TGTGCCAGCAGTAGGTCAGGGGGCCGTCAGCCCCAGCATTTT. Translating gives CASSRSGGRQPQHF.

The chain is built from TRBV27 and TRBJ2-1; 7 nucleotides align to TRBD1. J gave up 6 bases and V 3 bases, and 8 bases lay outside the gene matches. Germline V lookup: CDR1 MNHEY, CDR2 SMNVEV (reference sequence). This CDR3 contains 15 residues. CDR3 loop: CASSFDRAPTNEQFF. DNA of the CDR3: TGTGCCAGCAGTTTCGACAGGGCCCCTACCAATGAGCAGTTCTTC.

The gene calls are TRBV3-1 (or the pseudogene TRBV3-2) and TRBJ1-2; 9 bases align to TRBD1. The V and J ends lost 6 bases and 5 bases, in that order; junction bases with no gene match: 13. From germline, CDR1 is LGHDT and CDR2 YNNKEL (reference sequence). This CDR3 contains 16 residues. CDR3 sequence (DNA): TGTGCCAGCAGTAAGGACAGGGGTGCTTTGTCTTATGGCTACACCTTC. Translated: CASSKDRGALSYGYTF.

This sequence joins TRBV11-1 and TRBJ2-5, with 7 bases fitting TRBD2. Trimming took 5 bases from V and 1 from J; bases not matched to a gene: 10. This CDR3 region has 16 residues. Germline V lookup: CDR1 SGHAT, CDR2 FQDESV (reference sequence). CDR3 loop: CASSPSGDYGQETQYF. The CDR3 DNA sequence: TGTGCCAGCAGCCCTAGCGGCGACTACGGCCAAGAGACCCAGTACTTC. Drawing the rest from reference TRBV11-1 and TRBJ2-5, the complete variable domain is EAEVAQSPRYKITEKSQAVAFWCDPISGHATLYWYRQILGQGPELLVQFQDESVVDDSQLPKDRFSAERLKGVDSTLKIQPAELGDSAMYLCASSPSGDYGQETQYFGPGTRLLVL.

The chain combines TRBV28 with TRBJ2-1; 10 bases map to TRBD2. Germline lookup yields CDR1 MDHEN and CDR2 SYDVKM. J gave up 2 bases and V 3 bases, and 7 bases lay outside the gene matches. The CDR3 has 17 amino acids. CDR3 nucleotide sequence: TGTGCCAGCAGTTTTACTAGCGGGGTTCCAACCTACAATGAGCAGTTCTTC. The encoded protein is CASSFTSGVPTYNEQFF.

The chain uses TRBV3-1 (or the pseudogene TRBV3-2) and TRBJ1-2; TRBD1 is a possible D gene (5 bases). The CDR3 covers 14 residues. The germline V gene has CDR1 LGHDT and CDR2 YNNKEL (reference sequence). The V gene lost 3 bases and the J gene lost 4 bases, with 12 bases spanning the gap. CDR3 nucleotide sequence: TGTGCCAGCAGCCACAGGGATCGTGTCTATGGCTACACCTTC. Translation: CASSHRDRVYGYTF.

This clone was counted only a few times. V and J are TRBV5-1 and TRBJ2-7, with D possibly matching TRBD2 (5 bases). Germline values: CDR1 SGHRS, CDR2 YFSETQ. V shed 7 bases and J shed 0 bases, with 14 bases lying between them. The CDR3 runs to 14 residues. The CDR3 DNA is TGCGCCAGCGCCGAGGGCGGCAGCTCCTACGAGCAGTACTTC. Translating it yields CASAEGGSSYEQYF.

This chain joins TRBV5-4 and TRBJ2-3; 9 bases match TRBD2. CDR3 length: 16 residues. Germline V gene data show CDR1 as SGHNT and CDR2 as YYREEE (reference sequence). V lost 3 bases and J lost 0; bases outside the gene matches: 5. CDR3 region: CASSSPTSGSTDTQYF. The CDR3 DNA reads as TGTGCCAGCAGCTCTCCAACTAGCGGGAGCACAGATACGCAGTATTTT. Based on the CDR3 plus reference TRBV5-4 and TRBJ2-3, the full variable domain is ETGVTQSPTHLIKTRGQQVTLRCSSQSGHNTVSWYQQALGQGPQFIFQYYREEENGRGNFPPRFSGLQFPNYSSELNVNALELDDSALYLCASSSPTSGSTDTQYFGPGTRLTVL.

This clone has a handful of counts. The chain recombines TRBV6-6 with TRBJ2-5, with TRBD2 identical over 8 bases. Trimming cost V 4 bases and J 5 bases; bases outside gene matches: 12. The CDR3 totals 16 residues. From germline, CDR1 is MNHNY and CDR2 SVGAGI (reference sequence). The CDR3 loop reads CASSFPREGLEETQYF. CDR3 DNA sequence: TGTGCCAGCAGTTTCCCCCGGGAGGGCCTGGAGGAGACCCAGTACTTC.